This record covers a single TCR beta chain. This record comes from a study of CD8 T cells in ankylosing spondylitis. TCRdb re-analysed the 5' RACE reads in MiXCR, keeping a single row per CDR3 protein. The data contain approximately 250,000 distinct CDR3 sequences, approximately 24% of them singletons. V was trimmed by 2 bases and J by 7 bases, leaving 16 bases between them. The CDR3 sequence is 15 residues long. CDR1 is SGDLS and CDR2 is YYNGEE in the germline V gene. The sequence was obtained from a male donor with ankylosing spondylitis or in good health (not recorded which). The V and J genes are TRBV9 and TRBJ2-1; D might be TRBD1 (6 bases). Sequencing was performed on blood, either unsorted or a sorted T cell fraction (not recorded which). The CDR3 DNA is TGTGCCAGCAGCGTGTCCCCCAGGGGCGAAAATGAGCAGTTCTTC. Translation gives CASSVSPRGENEQFF.